The clone carrying this TCR beta chain was recorded a few times. Its antigen is unidentified. This entry comes from a study of graft-versus-host responses after intestinal transplantation. Study summary: Those transplanted obtained multivisceral, liver-intestinal, or isolated intestinal grafts. Recipients uniformly received anti-thymocyte globulin induction, followed by tacrolimus and steroids for three to four years.

The CDR3 is made up of 17 amino acids. Germline CDR1 and CDR2: MNHNS and SASEGT. With V trimmed by 2 bases and J by 4 bases, 9 bases remained unmatched. Assay: immunoSEQ multiplex PCR; the TCRdb copy retains only in-frame clones and omits some. Of approximately 82,000 clones in the sample, 91% were seen once. Study observations and caveats: GvH clones were identified in recipient marrow, with some first appearing in ileum or blood.

This clonotype originated in a human donor who received an intestinal transplant. The source was unstimulated CD4+ T cells sorted from spleen or lymph node cells, collected before intestinal transplant. V usage is TRBV6-1 and J usage is TRBJ1-3, with 9 positions matching TRBD1. CDR3 in DNA: TGTGCCAGCAGTGAATTCCCCGGGACAGGGCAAGGAAACACCATATATTTT. Encoded protein: CASSEFPGTGQGNTIYF.